This T cell receptor beta chain stems from a study of T cells after yellow fever vaccination (dated by TCRdb to the late 2010s). For the study in its entirety: The SMART-Seq v4 Ultra Low Input RNA kit was used to prepare libraries from fractions with low cell numbers. To follow T-cell clones before and after primary and booster YFV17D yellow fever vaccination, bulk TCR alpha and beta repertoires were sequenced over time. The cohort comprised two healthy male donors, one aged 18 to 30 and one aged 30 to 40 years. Bulk PBMC replicates and cell subsets were isolated from blood drawn at multiple timepoints before and after both primary and secondary immunization.

At the junction V is shortened by 8 bases and J by 1 base, with 11 bases in between. CDR3 length: 13 amino acids, cysteine to phenylalanine. Solely the CDR3 DNA is kept, with 39 bases framed from the first base. CDR1 and CDR2 are read off the germline V gene as MRHNA and SNTAGT. Study-wide findings and limitations: A small share of clonotypes was detected in both CD4 and CD8 compartments, with the overlap likely arising from convergent recombination. The study included only two donors, which limits how far the findings can be generalized. Computational filtering was required because FACS-sorted repertoires could contain abundant contaminating clonotypes from the bulk population. After the booster, most of the clones that had expanded following primary vaccination were detected again (96% of CD4 and around 88% of CD8), which suggests that memory was broadly maintained. Compared with the primary T-cell response, the secondary T-cell response was faster but weaker, reaching its peak on day 5 rather than on day 15.

The treatment or condition label corresponds to: live attenuated yellow fever vaccine strain. At each blood-draw timepoint, two biological replicates of bulk PBMCs were collected. A standard Ficoll-Paque protocol was used to isolate PBMCs from peripheral blood. TriZol was used to extract RNA from bulk PBMCs, CD4 and CD8 fractions, and dextramer-positive and dextramer-negative fractions. This clonotype has at least ten counts. What this receptor recognizes is not known. There are no base qualities to consult, and no much larger clone falls within one base. The sequencer listed for this sample is Illumina NovaSeq 6000. TCR cDNA was synthesized by 5'RACE template switching, which introduced a universal primer site and unique molecular identifiers. Priming of cDNA synthesis was performed from both the TCR alpha and TCR beta constant segments. Two PCR steps were used to amplify libraries, with sample barcodes and sequencing adapters being added in the second step. Sequencing of libraries was done on Illumina HiSeq 2500 (2x100 bp) or NovaSeq (2x150 bp). On the authors' methods: MIGEC was used to demultiplex reads and collapse the reads into UMI consensus sequences, and MiXCR was used for V(D)J alignment. Vaccine-responding clonotypes were identified with edgeR using replicate PBMC samples, with FDR below 0.01 and a log2 fold change above 5 up to day 15 being required. Each bulk clonotype was labeled CD4 or CD8 based on which sequenced repertoire, CD4 or CD8, contained the clonotype at higher abundance. Through fastp at Q25 and MiXCR, TCRdb rebuilt clones from the public reads, retaining in-frame beta chains. Rows with a matching CDR3 protein are joined into one entry that keeps the most common DNA and genes. The V and J calls reflect TCRdb's pipeline rather than the authors' work. Within this sample are some 400,000 distinct CDR3 sequences, with approximately 19% of them counted one time only. The ten largest clones add up to roughly 19% of the sample.

This chain is built from TRBV6-4 and TRBJ1-1, with the identity of the D gene unclear. This receptor was identified in a young man who received the YFV17D yellow fever vaccine. The specimen was PBMCs, collected before the yellow fever booster vaccination. The CDR3 protein is CASRVGQNTEAFF. Here is the DNA: TGTGCCAGCCGGGTCGGGCAGAACACTGAAGCTTTCTTT.